This T cell receptor (beta chain) was profiled in a study of CXCR3-negative and CXCR3-positive naive CD8 T cells. The authors made the TRB cDNA libraries by 5' RACE using UMI labels. TCRdb processed the 5' RACE reads again and assigns one entry to each CDR3 protein, with no DNA. This sample's clone table lists around 160,000 distinct CDR3 sequences. The germline gives CDR1 SEHNR, CDR2 FQNEAQ (reference sequence). CDR3 size: 16 residues. Per CD8+ T cell subset, triplicate sorts of fewer than 350,000 cells each were done. Notes on the study in general: Fresh PBMCs were used in most assays, and CXCR3 expression partially decreased after cryopreservation. Greater hydrophobicity was found in TRB CDR3s of CXCR3-positive naive cells than of CXCR3-negative naive cells. Naive subsets had comparable surface CD5, so TRB CDR3 properties gauged TCR strength. TRBV-TRBJ usage was alike in naive CXCR3-negative and CXCR3-positive cells but differed in memory cells.

Details on this clonotype: Its matching antigen is unknown.

This sequence joins TRBV7-9 and TRBJ2-7; TCRdb selects TRBD1, and the lack of DNA leaves this call unchecked. Sequenced: naive CXCR3+ CD8+ T cells from blood. The subset was: CD45RO-CCR7+CD27+CD95- naive CD8+ T cells expressing CXCR3 (TNR3+). This sequence originates from a human donor in good health. Some clones in this sample may be carry-over from other donors' samples. The CDR3: CASSLKDGGPTYEQYF.